These 9 T cell receptor beta chains originate from one sample sequenced in a study of cytomegalovirus exposure and HLA in healthy donors. Clones were read by immunoSEQ multiplex PCR, and TCRdb kept only the in-frame ones, dropping some. The sample consists of over 200,000 clones, around 87% of them appearing once. What was sequenced was PBMCs. These receptors were obtained from a woman aged 18-29 years in good health and CMV-seropositive.

The V gene is TRBV27, the J gene TRBJ2-3; TRBD2 aligns across 9 bases. V lost 7 bases, J lost 3 bases, and 5 bases stayed unmatched. The germline V gene encodes CDR1 MNHEY and CDR2 SMNVEV (reference sequence). The CDR3 is 14 residues long. CDR3 DNA: TGTGCCAGCACCGATCTAGCGGGAACAGATACGCAGTATTTT. This encodes CASTDLAGTDTQYF.

A single count supports this clone. This chain uses TRBV5-4 with TRBJ1-2; no clear D. The V gene's germline CDR1 is SGHNT and CDR2 YYREEE (reference sequence). The CDR3 length is 14 residues. Trimming shortened V by 0 bases and J by 3 bases, and 9 bases separated the two germline ends. CDR3 sequence: CASSLGPPYYGYTF. The CDR3 nucleotides are TGTGCCAGCAGCTTGGGTCCCCCCTACTATGGCTACACCTTC.

The chain uses TRBV7-9 and TRBJ1-4; 9 bases fit TRBD1. Trimming removed 4 bases from V and 8 bases from J; junction bases left unmatched: 5. CDR3 length equals 14 residues. CDR1 is SEHNR and CDR2 is FQNEAQ in the germline V gene (reference sequence). DNA for the CDR3: TGTGCCAGCAGCTCCGGGACAGGGTCAGAAAAACTGTTTTTT. It translates to CASSSGTGSEKLFF.

CDR3 amino acids: CASSVARGITYGYTF. DNA for the CDR3: TGTGCCAGCAGCGTAGCTCGGGGGATTACCTATGGCTACACCTTC. This chain connects TRBV9 to TRBJ1-2, with a weak D call TRBD1 (5 bases). Deletions cut 0 bases from V and 4 bases from J, with 13 bases between. Looked up from germline, CDR1 is SGDLS and CDR2 is YYNGEE. The CDR3 contains 15 residues.

The J gene is TRBJ2-3, the V gene TRBV27; D not certain. Looked up from germline, CDR1 is MNHEY and CDR2 is SMNVEV (reference sequence). V lost 0 bases and J lost 6, with 7 bases in between. The CDR3 sequence is 13 residues long. CDR3: CASSLSSLDTQYF. For the CDR3, the DNA is TGTGCCAGCAGTTTATCTTCTCTGGATACGCAGTATTTT.

The CDR3 loop is CASSIGLAPYEQYF. The CDR3 DNA reads as TGTGCCAGTAGTATTGGCCTTGCCCCCTACGAGCAGTACTTC. The chain links TRBV19 to TRBJ2-7; no clear D gene. V lost 3 bases to trimming and J lost 2 bases, with 11 bases between them. Per the germline V gene, CDR1 is LNHDA and CDR2 is SQIVND (reference sequence). This CDR3 has 14 amino acids. Full variable domain (rest looked up from reference TRBV19 and TRBJ2-7): DGGITQSPKYLFRKEGQNVTLSCEQNLNHDAMYWYRQDPGQGLRLIYYSQIVNDFQKGDIAEGYSVSREKKESFPLTVTSAQKNPTAFYLCASSIGLAPYEQYFGPGTRLTVT.

Concerning this clone: The sample contains more than one DNA sequence encoding this CDR3. This sequence joins TRBV20-1 and TRBJ2-7; D remains ambiguous. CDR1 and CDR2 (germline): DFQATT, SNEGSKA (reference sequence). The CDR3 has 10 amino acids. CDR3 loop: CSALDYEQYF. In DNA form, the CDR3 reads TGCAGCGCCCTAGACTACGAGCAGTACTTC.

This chain uses TRBV27 with TRBJ1-1; D perhaps matches TRBD1 (5 bases). Germline CDR1 MNHEY, CDR2 SMNVEV (reference sequence). Between the trimmed V and J ends, which lost 6 bases and 2 bases, there was a span of 19 bases. This CDR3 is built from 16 residues. The CDR3 loop reads CASRIPRGVVNTEAFF. The CDR3 DNA is TGTGCCAGCAGGATACCCCGGGGGGTAGTAAACACTGAAGCTTTCTTT.

On this clone: At one end the junction does not follow the germline gene, possibly because of a read error. The V and J genes are TRBV29-1 and TRBJ2-7; TRBD2 agrees at 8 bases. This CDR3 region has 14 residues. Germline-derived CDR1 and CDR2 are SQVTM and ANQGSEA. The CDR3: CSVEGPGGDYEQYF. CDR3 DNA sequence: TGCAGCGTGGAAGGGCCGGGGGGGGATTACGAGCAGTACTTC.